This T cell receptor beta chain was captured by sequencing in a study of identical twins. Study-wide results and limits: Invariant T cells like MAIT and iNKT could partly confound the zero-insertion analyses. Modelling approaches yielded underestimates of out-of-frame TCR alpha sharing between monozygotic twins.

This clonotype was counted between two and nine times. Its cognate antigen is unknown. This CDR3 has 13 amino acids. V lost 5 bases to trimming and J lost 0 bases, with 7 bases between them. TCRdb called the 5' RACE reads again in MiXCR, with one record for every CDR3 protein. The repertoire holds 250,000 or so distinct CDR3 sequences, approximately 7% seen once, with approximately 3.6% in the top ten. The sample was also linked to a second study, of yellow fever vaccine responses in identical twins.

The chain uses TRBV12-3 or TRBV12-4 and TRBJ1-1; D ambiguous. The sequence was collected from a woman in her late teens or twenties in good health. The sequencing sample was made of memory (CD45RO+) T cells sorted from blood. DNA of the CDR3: TGTGCCAGCAGTAACACACTGAACACTGAAGCTTTCTTT. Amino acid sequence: CASSNTLNTEAFF.